These 32 T cell receptor beta chains were all obtained from the same sample, sequenced in a study of cytomegalovirus exposure and HLA in healthy donors. Repertoires were generated with immunoSEQ multiplex PCR, while TCRdb's copy carries only in-frame clones and drops some. Seen here are approximately 110,000 clones, about 88% observed once, and the top ten hold about 2%. Sequenced material: PBMCs. These TCRs come from a woman aged 18 to 35 in good health and CMV-seronegative.

The chain uses TRBV28 and TRBJ2-5, with D possibly being TRBD1 (5 bases). This CDR3 has 14 amino acids. Germline V lookup: CDR1 MDHEN, CDR2 SYDVKM. Trimming removed 6 bases at V and 5 bases at J, with 16 bases between. In DNA form, the CDR3 reads TGTGCCAGCAGCTTTCAGGGAAACGGGGAGACCCAGTACTTC. This encodes CASSFQGNGETQYF.

The gene calls are TRBV27 and TRBJ2-1; 9 nucleotides align to TRBD2. The germline V gene has CDR1 MNHEY and CDR2 SMNVEV (reference sequence). V trimming: 5 bases; J trimming: 6 bases; junction bases outside the gene matches: 8. This CDR3 has 15 amino acids. The CDR3 loop reads CASSQSGRPANEQFF. CDR3 nucleotide sequence: TGTGCCAGCAGTCAAAGCGGGAGGCCGGCCAATGAGCAGTTCTTC.

V and J are TRBV7-9 and TRBJ1-3; perhaps TRBD1 as D (6 bases). CDR1 SEHNR and CDR2 FQNEAQ come from the germline V gene (reference sequence). V was cut by 7 bases and J by 1 base, with 11 bases left in between. The CDR3 length is 14 residues. The CDR3 sequence: CASKPQGSGNTIYF. For the CDR3, the DNA is TGTGCCAGCAAACCTCAGGGGTCTGGAAACACCATATATTTT.

The genes are TRBV19 and TRBJ2-7; TRBD1 is a possible D gene (5 bases). Germline lookup yields CDR1 LNHDA and CDR2 SQIVND (reference sequence). V was trimmed by 5 bases and J by 3 bases, leaving 11 bases between them. The length of the CDR3 is 13 residues. CDR3 residues: CASSRRENYEQYF. CDR3 in DNA: TGTGCCAGTAGTCGCAGGGAAAACTACGAGCAGTACTTC.

In its sample, this clone was seen once. This rearrangement joins TRBV19 to TRBJ1-2; D gene unclear. Looked up from germline, CDR1 is LNHDA and CDR2 is SQIVND (reference sequence). This CDR3 has 13 amino acids. The V end lost 1 base, the J end lost 4 bases, and 7 bases lay between the germline ends. Written as DNA, the CDR3 is TGTGCCAGTAGTATAGGCGCTACCTATGGCTACACCTTC. It encodes CASSIGATYGYTF.

The chain uses TRBV4-3 and TRBJ1-6, with 8 bases fitting TRBD1. Trimming cost V 4 bases and J 4 bases; bases outside gene matches: 6. Germline CDR1 and CDR2: LGHNA and YSLEER. This CDR3 spans 16 amino acids. The CDR3: CASSRQRDRYNSPLHF. The CDR3 DNA reads as TGCGCCAGCAGCCGCCAGCGGGACAGGTATAATTCACCCCTCCACTTT.

The chain uses TRBV5-6 and TRBJ1-6, with 10 bases fitting TRBD1. V dropped 4 bases and J dropped 7; count of bases not matched to a gene: 5. CDR1 is SGHDT and CDR2 is YYEEEE in the germline V gene. This CDR3 is 15 amino acids long. CDR3 region: CASSLGDRGNSPLHF. The CDR3 DNA sequence: TGTGCCAGCAGCCTGGGGGACAGGGGAAATTCACCCCTCCACTTT. Variable domain in full (rest from reference TRBV5-6 and TRBJ1-6): DAGVTQSPTHLIKTRGQQVTLRCSPKSGHDTVSWYQQALGQGPQFIFQYYEEEERQRGNFPDRFSGHQFPNYSSELNVNALLLGDSALYLCASSLGDRGNSPLHFGNGTRLTVT.

V and J are TRBV2 and TRBJ1-5; D might be TRBD1 (6 bases). The CDR3 covers 14 residues. CDR1 is SNHLY and CDR2 is FYNNEI in the germline V gene. V lost 3 bases, J lost 3 bases, and 9 bases lay in between. This CDR3 reads CASSDWTDNQPQHF. For the CDR3, the DNA is TGTGCCAGCAGTGATTGGACAGACAATCAGCCCCAGCATTTT.

The chain joins TRBV29-1 to TRBJ1-2; 7 nucleotides agree with TRBD1. Germline V CDR1 and CDR2: SQVTM, ANQGSEA. The V segment lost 6 bases and the J segment 1 base; nucleotides outside the gene matches: 8. This CDR3 region has 14 residues. The CDR3 reads CSVLRGPLNYGYTF. Written as DNA, the CDR3 is TGCAGCGTCTTAAGGGGGCCCCTTAACTATGGCTACACCTTC.

The chain has TRBV7-8 and TRBJ2-7, with unresolved D. CDR3 length: 13 residues. V shed 5 bases and J shed 6 bases, with 14 bases lying between them. CDR1 and CDR2 from the germline V gene are SGHVS and FQNEAQ. CDR3 loop: CASSPREIGEQYF. The CDR3 DNA sequence: TGTGCCAGCAGCCCGCGCGAAATTGGCGAGCAGTACTTC.

A few counts support this clone. CDR3 loop: CASSFGGGPEQYF. DNA for the CDR3: TGTGCCAGCTCCTTTGGTGGAGGCCCCGAGCAGTACTTC. The V and J genes are TRBV18 and TRBJ2-7; D perhaps matches TRBD2 (5 bases). Germline V CDR1 and CDR2: KGHSH, LQKENI. The CDR3 runs 13 residues. The ends were cut back, 6 bases at V and 6 bases at J, with 15 bases in the middle.

The chain employs TRBV5-8 and TRBJ1-1; D is unresolved. The CDR3 has 15 residues. Germline CDR1 SGHTS, CDR2 YDEGEE. Deletions cut 4 bases from V and 0 bases from J, with 13 bases between. The CDR3 loop is CASSLDGELNTEAFF. The CDR3 DNA reads as TGTGCCAGCAGCCTGGACGGGGAGTTGAACACTGAAGCTTTCTTT.

The chain has TRBV6-1 and TRBJ1-5, with a possible D match to TRBD1 (5 bases). Germline CDR1 MNHNS, CDR2 SASEGT. The CDR3 has 20 amino acids. Trimming took off 1 base at V and 0 bases at J, with 22 bases between the two ends. CDR3 DNA sequence: TGTGCCAGCAGTGAAGTTCAGGTCGTGCGGGGGGATCTTAGCAATCAGCCCCAGCATTTT. The encoded protein is CASSEVQVVRGDLSNQPQHF.

This rearrangement joins TRBV4-3 to TRBJ2-2; D unresolved. Between the trimmed V and J ends, which lost 0 bases and 7 bases, there was a span of 9 bases. CDR3 length equals 14 residues. CDR1 is LGHNA, CDR2 YSLEER, per germline. This CDR3 reads CASSQEANIGELFF. CDR3 coding DNA: TGCGCCAGCAGCCAAGAGGCCAATATCGGGGAGCTGTTTTTT.

This chain links TRBV14 with TRBJ2-3, with D possibly being TRBD1 (5 bases). V lost 6 bases and J lost 1, with 11 bases in between. This CDR3 is 14 amino acids long. Germline V gives CDR1 SGHDN, CDR2 FVKESK. The DNA for the CDR3 is TGTGCCAGCAGGGGGCCGCGTCGCACAGATACGCAGTATTTT. It specifies CASRGPRRTDTQYF.

The V gene is TRBV9, the J gene TRBJ2-3; possible D gene TRBD2, 6 bases. Germline lookup yields CDR1 SGDLS and CDR2 YYNGEE. The CDR3 loop spans 21 amino acids. The V end lost 0 bases, the J end lost 5 bases, and 31 bases lay between the germline ends. DNA of the CDR3: TGTGCCAGCAGCGTAGAGAATGGGGACCCCGCCAAACGACGGAGGGTAGATACGCAGTATTTT. This gives the protein CASSVENGDPAKRRRVDTQYF.

CDR3 sequence: CASSTRRTGGGYEQYF. In DNA, the CDR3 is TGTGCCAGTAGTACGCGTCGGACAGGGGGCGGCTACGAGCAGTACTTC. The chain combines TRBV19 with TRBJ2-7, with 11 bases that match TRBD1. The CDR3 runs 16 residues. With V trimmed by 4 bases and J by 3 bases, 8 bases remained unmatched. Per germline, CDR1 LNHDA and CDR2 SQIVND (reference sequence).

The chain combines TRBV5-1 with TRBJ2-7; 8 bases line up with TRBD1. Trimming at V came to 4 bases and at J to 4 bases, leaving 10 bases not matched to a gene. The CDR3 length is 15 residues. In germline, CDR1 is SGHRS, CDR2 YFSETQ. CDR3 protein: CASSPRQGAVYEQYF. The CDR3 nucleotides are TGCGCCAGCAGCCCCCGGCAGGGGGCTGTGTACGAGCAGTACTTC.

This rearrangement joins TRBV27 to TRBJ2-3; 10 bases line up with TRBD1. Germline V gene lookup returns CDR1 MNHEY and CDR2 SMNVEV (reference sequence). This CDR3 spans 15 amino acids. J was trimmed by 1 base and V by 6 bases; bases with no gene match: 4. The CDR3 reads CASSSGTGGTDTQYF. CDR3 bases: TGTGCCAGCAGCTCCGGGACAGGGGGCACAGATACGCAGTATTTT.

The J gene is TRBJ2-7, the V gene TRBV15, with 9 bases that match TRBD2. The CDR3 loop spans 15 amino acids. Germline trimming cut 6 bases from V and 3 bases from J; bases unmatched to any gene: 9. Germline CDR1 reads LNHNV; CDR2 reads YYDKDF (reference sequence). The CDR3 region has the DNA TGTGCCACCAGTCTGAAGCGGGAGGTCCTCTACGAGCAGTACTTC. Protein: CATSLKREVLYEQYF.

The chain is built from TRBV7-8 and TRBJ1-1; D is ambiguous. The CDR3 spans 17 residues. The germline V gene has CDR1 SGHVS and CDR2 FQNEAQ. The V end was cut by 2 bases, the J end by 1 base, with 17 bases between. This chain's CDR3 is CASSLTRPGSPNTEAFF. Here the CDR3 DNA reads TGTGCCAGCAGCTTAACACGCCCCGGGAGTCCGAACACTGAAGCTTTCTTT.

V is TRBV10-3 and J is TRBJ1-1; possibly TRBD1 for D (6 bases). This CDR3 is built from 14 residues. Trimming took 6 bases from V and 0 from J, leaving 11 bases between them. CDR1 and CDR2 (germline): ENHRY, SYGVKD. The CDR3 sequence: CAIRPGVMNTEAFF. The CDR3, as DNA: TGTGCCATCAGGCCAGGGGTGATGAACACTGAAGCTTTCTTT.

The chain uses TRBV27 and TRBJ2-1, with 11 bases lining up with TRBD2. Looked up from germline, CDR1 is MNHEY and CDR2 is SMNVEV (reference sequence). The CDR3 has 16 residues. The ends lost 6 bases at V and 9 bases at J; junction bases unmatched: 13. CDR3 sequence reads: CASSLLPGLAAAEQFF. The CDR3 DNA reads as TGTGCCAGCAGCCTCCTACCGGGACTAGCGGCTGCTGAGCAGTTCTTC.

CDR3 sequence reads: CASSSHIAGGQADTQYF. CDR3 in DNA: TGTGCCAGCAGTTCCCATATAGCGGGAGGGCAGGCAGATACGCAGTATTTT. The V gene is TRBV27, the J gene TRBJ2-3; 11 nucleotides align to TRBD2. This CDR3 is 17 amino acids long. The V and J ends lost 4 bases and 4 bases, in that order; junction bases with no gene match: 10. Per germline, CDR1 MNHEY and CDR2 SMNVEV (reference sequence).

The chain uses TRBV28 and TRBJ1-2; no firm D call. V lost 4 bases to trimming and J lost 4 bases, with 10 bases between them. Germline lookup yields CDR1 MDHEN and CDR2 SYDVKM. The CDR3 spans 13 residues. The DNA of the CDR3 is TGTGCCAGCAGTTCCAATGGAGGCTATGGCTACACCTTC. Its protein is CASSSNGGYGYTF.

The chain is built from TRBV14 and TRBJ1-1; no clear D gene. Trimming removed 4 bases at V and 3 bases at J, with 12 bases between. Germline CDR1 and CDR2: SGHDN and FVKESK. The CDR3 sequence is 14 residues long. CDR3 amino acids: CASSPRGGHTEAFF. The CDR3 nucleotides are TGTGCCAGCAGCCCCCGGGGAGGCCACACTGAAGCTTTCTTT.

The rearrangement links TRBV6-1 to TRBJ1-1; D may be TRBD1 (6 bases). V dropped 5 bases and J dropped 1 base, with 14 bases sitting between them. Germline V gives CDR1 MNHNS, CDR2 SASEGT. This CDR3 spans 15 amino acids. The CDR3 region is CASSKLTGGNTEAFF. The CDR3, as DNA: TGTGCCAGCAGTAAACTGACAGGAGGGAACACTGAAGCTTTCTTT.

This chain connects TRBV9 to TRBJ2-1; TRBD1 aligns across 7 bases. V was pared by 4 bases and J by 1 base, with 5 bases of the junction left unmatched. CDR3 length: 15 amino acids. From germline, CDR1 is SGDLS and CDR2 YYNGEE. CDR3: CASSLTGQSYNEQFF. CDR3 in DNA: TGTGCCAGCAGCCTTACGGGACAGTCCTACAATGAGCAGTTCTTC. The whole variable domain, remainder taken from reference TRBV9 and TRBJ2-1, is DSGVTQTPKHLITATGQRVTLRCSPRSGDLSVYWYQQSLDQGLQFLIQYYNGEERAKGNILERFSAQQFPDLHSELNLSSLELGDSALYFCASSLTGQSYNEQFFGPGTRLTVL.

The chain carries TRBV28 and TRBJ2-3; TRBD2 agrees at 9 bases. Germline CDR1 reads MDHEN; CDR2 reads SYDVKM. Trimming removed 1 base from V and 0 bases from J; junction bases left unmatched: 2. CDR3 length equals 16 residues. The CDR3 protein is CASSLFSGGSTDTQYF. CDR3 nucleotide sequence: TGTGCCAGCAGTTTATTTAGCGGGGGAAGCACAGATACGCAGTATTTT.

This clone was observed a handful of times. V and J are TRBV6-1 and TRBJ1-6; TRBD1 aligns across 7 bases. With 5 bases clipped from V and 8 bases from J, the junction kept 6 bases outside the gene matches. Per germline, CDR1 MNHNS and CDR2 SASEGT. The length of the CDR3 is 14 residues. The CDR3 loop reads CASSMTGFDSPLHF. CDR3 coding DNA: TGTGCCAGCAGTATGACAGGGTTTGATTCACCCCTCCACTTT.

This chain connects TRBV9 to TRBJ1-4, with 9 bases lining up with TRBD1. The V and J ends lost 2 bases and 3 bases, in that order; junction bases with no gene match: 5. From germline, CDR1 is SGDLS and CDR2 YYNGEE. The length of the CDR3 is 16 residues. For the CDR3, the DNA is TGTGCCAGCAGCGTGACCGGGACAGGGCCTAATGAAAAACTGTTTTTT. It specifies CASSVTGTGPNEKLFF.

This clone was detected once. The chain recombines TRBV6-1 with TRBJ1-2; D possibly corresponds to TRBD1 (6 bases). This CDR3 spans 14 amino acids. Germline CDR1 and CDR2: MNHNS and SASEGT. Deletions cut 1 base from V and 8 bases from J, with 14 bases between. The CDR3, as DNA: TGTGCCAGCAGTGAAGGAGGACCAGGGGTAGGCTACACCTTC. Translated, it gives CASSEGGPGVGYTF.